The TCR beta chain described here comes from a study of tumor and adjacent non-tumor tissue in lung cancer. Regarding the study as a whole: Top 100 clones took a larger repertoire share in normal lung. Shorter survival was associated with higher TCR diversity in tumors.

About this clonotype: Its antigen remains unknown. This likely comes from a read error, as the CDR3 has no conserved phenylalanine or tryptophan at its end.

The CDR3 totals 12 residues. CDR1 is SQVTM, CDR2 ANQGSEA, per germline. This sample's RNA came from whole unsorted tissue. The normal lung tissue was taken more than 3 cm from the tumor edge. Chemotherapy-naive patients with new lung cancer underwent thoracic surgery in China, August–November 2014. A modified ARM-PCR protocol with three rounds of nested PCR amplified TCRbeta. TCRdb used MiXCR to reprocess the multiplex PCR reads, holding one entry per CDR3 protein. The data show 81,000 or so distinct CDR3 sequences, roughly 80% seen once. The V gene is TRBV29-1, the J gene TRBJ2-3, with a tentative D call TRBD2 (6 bases). The TCR originated in a man between 60 and 75 years old with non-small cell lung cancer. Sequencing input: distant non-tumor lung tissue. The CDR3, as DNA: TGCAGCGTTGGGCAGGGAGGCGATATGCAGTATTCT. Amino acid sequence: CSVGQGGDMQYS.